These 7 T cell receptor beta chains were all obtained from the same sample, sequenced in a study of Ad26.COV2.S vaccination and SARS-CoV-2 variants. The treatment denotes: around 19 received Ad26.COV2.S at low or high dose, single or two shots; roughly five received placebo; per-sample allocation not given. Specimen acquisition occurred on day 63 following the initial vaccine or placebo injection. Sequenced by immunoSEQ multiplex PCR; TCRdb stores in-frame clones only, minus some. The sample gives 440,000 or so clones, about nine tenths of which show up once; about 1.5% is in the top ten. The specimen was peripheral blood, collected in a trial of Ad26.COV2.S vaccine versus placebo. These receptors originate from a person between 18 and 60 years old who received the Ad26.COV2.S COVID-19 vaccine or a placebo.

The chain recombines TRBV28 with TRBJ1-4; the match to TRBD1 covers 9 bases. The CDR3 has 15 amino acids. Germline V gives CDR1 MDHEN, CDR2 SYDVKM. The V gene end was trimmed by 4 bases and the J gene end by 3 bases; junction bases not matched to a gene: 3. The CDR3 DNA follows: TGTGCCAGCAGTTGGAGGACAGGGGCTAATGAAAAACTGTTTTTT. It specifies CASSWRTGANEKLFF.

The chain is built from TRBV6-5 and TRBJ1-5; tentative D call: TRBD1 (6 bases). Trimming pared 6 bases from V and 7 bases from J, leaving 16 bases between. The CDR3 spans 14 residues. Per the germline V gene, CDR1 is MNHEY and CDR2 is SVGAGI. The CDR3 region has the DNA TGTGCCAGCAGCCTTGCAGGGGATGAGCAGCCCCAGCATTTT. As protein: CASSLAGDEQPQHF.

The chain is built from TRBV6-5 and TRBJ2-7; D is possibly TRBD1 or TRBD2 (5 bases each). Germline CDR1 is MNHEY and CDR2 is SVGAGI. The CDR3 extends over 14 amino acids. Trimming cost V 7 bases and J 2 bases, with 15 bases left between them. This chain's CDR3 is CASNTGTVTYEQYF. CDR3 sequence (DNA): TGTGCCAGCAATACCGGGACGGTAACCTACGAGCAGTACTTC.

The chain joins TRBV7-2 to TRBJ2-3; D call uncertain. This CDR3 region has 16 residues. Germline values: CDR1 SGHTA, CDR2 FQGNSA. V was pared by 1 base and J by 5 bases, with 16 bases between. CDR3 DNA: TGTGCCAGCAGCTTAGTCATGGAGTCAGCTCGAGATACGCAGTATTTT. This translates into CASSLVMESARDTQYF. The full variable domain, its missing parts supplied by reference TRBV7-2 and TRBJ2-3, is GAGVSQSPSNKVTEKGKDVELRCDPISGHTALYWYRQSLGQGLEFLIYFQGNSAPDKSGLPSDRFSAERTGGSVSTLTIQRTQQEDSAVYLCASSLVMESARDTQYFGPGTRLTVL.

The rearrangement joins TRBV5-5 to TRBJ2-7; D unresolved. This CDR3 contains 15 residues. Trimming left V 4 bases short and J 0 bases short, with 14 bases between. Germline-derived CDR1 and CDR2 are SGHKS and YYEKEE (reference sequence). DNA for the CDR3: TGTGCCAGCAGCCCTCGACCCGAAAGCTCCTACGAGCAGTACTTC. Amino acid sequence: CASSPRPESSYEQYF.

The V and J genes are TRBV27 and TRBJ2-3, with D perhaps TRBD1 (6 bases). CDR3 size: 15 residues. The V end lost 5 bases, the J end lost 0 bases, and 12 bases lay between the germline ends. In germline, CDR1 is MNHEY, CDR2 SMNVEV (reference sequence). The CDR3 protein is CASSPADSSTDTQYF. CDR3 coding DNA: TGTGCCAGCAGTCCAGCGGACAGCAGCACAGATACGCAGTATTTT.

The chain joins TRBV4-1 to TRBJ2-7, with TRBD2 matching over 10 bases. The CDR3 is 14 residues long. V lost 4 bases to trimming and J lost 4 bases; unmatched junction nucleotides: 4. The germline V gene encodes CDR1 MGHRA and CDR2 YSYEKL. CDR3 region: CASSRTSGVYEQYF. In nucleotides, the CDR3 is TGCGCCAGCAGCCGCACTAGCGGGGTATACGAGCAGTACTTC.